Only a few counts were recorded for the clone carrying this TCR beta chain. The sequenced template was cDNA made from the entire isolated RNA. The table came from immunoSEQ multiplex PCR; TCRdb's copy has only in-frame clones and leaves some out. Found here are 150,000 or so clones, approximately 9.2% of them singletons; the top ten hold around 0.7%. This specimen belongs to a study of beta chain features in type 1 diabetes. Germline CDR1 and CDR2: MNHEY and SVGAGI. The CDR3 is 15 amino acids. The V segment lost 2 bases and the J segment 1 base; nucleotides outside the gene matches: 4. The sequenced material came from central memory CD4+ T cells from blood. The V call is TRBV6-5, the J call TRBJ1-1; 7 bases align to TRBD1. This sequence originates from a man aged 18 to 35 in good health. CDR3 loop: CASSYAGQSNTEAFF. Here the CDR3 DNA reads TGTGCCAGCAGTTACGCGGGACAGTCGAACACTGAAGCTTTCTTT.